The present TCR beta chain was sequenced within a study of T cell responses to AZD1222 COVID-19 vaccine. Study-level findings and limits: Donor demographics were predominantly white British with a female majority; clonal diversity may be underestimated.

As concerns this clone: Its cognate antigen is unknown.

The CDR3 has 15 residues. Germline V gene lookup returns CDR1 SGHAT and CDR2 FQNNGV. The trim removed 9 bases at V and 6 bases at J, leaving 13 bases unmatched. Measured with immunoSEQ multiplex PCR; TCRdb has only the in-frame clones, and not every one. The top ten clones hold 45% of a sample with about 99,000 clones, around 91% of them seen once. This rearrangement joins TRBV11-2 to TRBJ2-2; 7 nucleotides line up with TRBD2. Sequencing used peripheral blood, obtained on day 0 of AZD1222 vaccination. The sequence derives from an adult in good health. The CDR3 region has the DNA TGTGCCAGTTTCTTGGCCGCGGGAGTTTCCGGGGAGCTGTTTTTT. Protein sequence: CASFLAAGVSGELFF.